This T cell receptor beta chain was captured by sequencing in a study of blood T cells in healthy people across ages. As concerns this clonotype: Antigen unknown.

V was pared by 0 bases and J by 2 bases, with 7 bases between. Germline loops: CDR1 LNHNV, CDR2 YYDKDF (reference sequence). This CDR3 comprises 14 residues. Sample-barcoded 5' priming and a J-beta primer mix drove a second PCR of roughly 7 to 11 cycles. TCRdb re-called the 5' RACE reads through MiXCR, storing one row per CDR3 protein. This table has roughly 730,000 distinct CDR3 sequences, roughly 50% appearing once. The study, taken as a whole, reports: Leaving the PBMCs unsorted stopped any conclusive comparison of naive versus antigen-experienced cells.

Sequencing was carried out using blood. The clonotype comes from a middle-aged man in good health. V and J are TRBV15 and TRBJ2-5; D not certain. The CDR3 region has the DNA TGTGCCACCAGCAGAGATTCGAGTCAAGAGACCCAGTACTTC. Encoded protein: CATSRDSSQETQYF.